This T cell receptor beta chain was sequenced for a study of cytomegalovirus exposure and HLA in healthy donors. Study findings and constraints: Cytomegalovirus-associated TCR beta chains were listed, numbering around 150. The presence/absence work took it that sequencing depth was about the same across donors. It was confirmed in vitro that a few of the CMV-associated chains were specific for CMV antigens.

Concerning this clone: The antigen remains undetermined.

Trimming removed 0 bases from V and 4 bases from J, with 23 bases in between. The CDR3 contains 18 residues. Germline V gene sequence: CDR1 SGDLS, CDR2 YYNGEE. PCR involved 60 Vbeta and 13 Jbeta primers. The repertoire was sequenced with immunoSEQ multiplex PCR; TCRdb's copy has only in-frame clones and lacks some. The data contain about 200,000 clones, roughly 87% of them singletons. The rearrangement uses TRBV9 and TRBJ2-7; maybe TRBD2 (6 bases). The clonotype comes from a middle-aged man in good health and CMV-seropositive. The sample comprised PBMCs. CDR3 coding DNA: TGTGCCAGCAGCGTAGCGGCGGGACGGTGGGGCAGTAGATACGAGCAGTACTTC. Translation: CASSVAAGRWGSRYEQYF.